These 3 T cell receptor beta chains were all obtained from the same sample, sequenced in a study of blood T cell repertoires in COVID-19 (dated by TCRdb to 2020 to 2022). Libraries were built with the immunoSEQ multiplex PCR assay. This immuneACCESS table, as held by TCRdb, lists in-frame sequences with V and J called but not all clones. Of the missing ones, under half trace to an unresolved V gene in checked studies; the others have no known cause. This sample gives 250,000 to 350,000 clones in total; over 85% of them show up just once. 2.5% to 3% of the sample is held by the ten biggest clonotypes. Specimen: PBMCs or T cells enriched from blood (not recorded which). These TCRs come from a woman in her 50s who had been exposed to COVID-19.

The chain combines TRBV7-9 with TRBJ2-6; TRBD2 agrees at 7 bases. The CDR3 length is 14 residues. Germline CDR1 is SEHNR and CDR2 is FQNEAQ (reference sequence). The V and J ends lost 8 bases and 1 base, in that order; junction bases with no gene match: 2. CDR3: CASHGGSGANVLTF. CDR3 DNA: TGTGCCAGCCACGGGGGGTCTGGGGCCAACGTCCTGACTTTC.

This sequence joins TRBV10-3 and TRBJ2-5, with D tentatively TRBD1 (5 bases). This CDR3 region has 12 residues. CDR1 is ENHRY, CDR2 SYGVKD, per germline. V shed 4 bases and J shed 3 bases, with 6 bases lying between them. In DNA form, the CDR3 reads TGTGCCATCAGTGGACAGAAAGAGACCCAGTACTTC. It yields the protein CAISGQKETQYF.

The chain links TRBV24-1 to TRBJ2-1; a weak D match, TRBD2 (6 bases). The germline CDR1 and CDR2 sequences are KGHDR and SFDVKD. V was pared by 1 base and J by 9 bases, with 9 bases between. The CDR3 runs to 13 residues. The CDR3 loop reads CATSDLMGGEQFF. The CDR3 DNA reads as TGTGCCACCAGTGATTTAATGGGAGGTGAGCAGTTCTTC.